The subject of this entry is one TCR beta chain. Its specificity is unknown. This sample stems from a study of vaccination effects on CD4 cells after COVID-19. Here immunoSEQ multiplex PCR was the method, and the copy in TCRdb shows in-frame clones only, minus some. Of about 79,000 clones in the sample, around 74% are singletons; the top ten hold roughly 1.9%. Within the ViraFEST assay, antigen-specific CD4+ T cells underwent expansion with viral peptide pools prior to sequencing. A 10-day culture period preceded the isolation of CD4+ T cells. Nucleocapsid antibody tests were negative, and the vaccine recipients had no prior SARS-CoV-2 infection. Supplemented with 8.5 to 10 IU/ml IL-2 and 10 ug/ml peptides, more than 1.5 million PBMC per well were kept in culture. Half-medium changes using IL-2 medium occurred on days 3 and 7. The input for sequencing was CD4+ T cells from PBMCs cultured with HCoV-229E spike peptides, taken before COVID-19 vaccination. This TCR came from a human donor who received a COVID-19 vaccine.

The chain's CDR3 is CASRTGGTGELFF. CDR3 bases: TGTGCCAGTCGGACGGGGGGGACCGGGGAGCTGTTTTTT. The chain uses TRBV19 and TRBJ2-2; 8 positions agree with TRBD2. The CDR3 consists of 13 residues. Germline V lookup: CDR1 LNHDA, CDR2 SQIVND (reference sequence). Unmatched junction bases numbered 4, after V lost 8 bases and J lost 5 bases.